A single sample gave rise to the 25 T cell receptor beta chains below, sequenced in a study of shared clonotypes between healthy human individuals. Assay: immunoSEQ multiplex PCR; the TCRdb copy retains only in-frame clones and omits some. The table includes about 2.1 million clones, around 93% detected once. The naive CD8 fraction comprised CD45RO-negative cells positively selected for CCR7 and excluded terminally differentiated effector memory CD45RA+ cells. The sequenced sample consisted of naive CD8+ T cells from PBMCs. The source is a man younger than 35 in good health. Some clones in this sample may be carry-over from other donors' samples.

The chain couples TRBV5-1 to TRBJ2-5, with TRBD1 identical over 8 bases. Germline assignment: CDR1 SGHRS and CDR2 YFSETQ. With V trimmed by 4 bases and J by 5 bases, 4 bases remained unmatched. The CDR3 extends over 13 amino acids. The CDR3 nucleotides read TGCGCCAGCAGCGTGGACAGGGAGGAGACCCAGTACTTC. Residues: CASSVDREETQYF. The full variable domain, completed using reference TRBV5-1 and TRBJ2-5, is KAGVTQTPRYLIKTRGQQVTLSCSPISGHRSVSWYQQTPGQGLQFLFEYFSETQRNKGNFPGRFSGRQFSNSRSEMNVSTLELGDSALYLCASSVDREETQYFGPGTRLLVL.

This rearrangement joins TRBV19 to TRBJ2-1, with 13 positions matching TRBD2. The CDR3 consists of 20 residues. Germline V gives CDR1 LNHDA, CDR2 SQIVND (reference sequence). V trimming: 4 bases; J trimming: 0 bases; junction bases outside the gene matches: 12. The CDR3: CASSTAGRLAGGFSYNEQFF. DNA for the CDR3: TGTGCCAGTAGTACAGCCGGGAGACTAGCGGGAGGTTTCTCCTACAATGAGCAGTTCTTC.

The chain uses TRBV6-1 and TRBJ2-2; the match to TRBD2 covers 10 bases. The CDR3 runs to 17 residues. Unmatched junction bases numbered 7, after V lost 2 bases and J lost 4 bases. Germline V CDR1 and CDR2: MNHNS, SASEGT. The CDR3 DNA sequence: TGTGCCAGCAGTGAATTCCTAGCGGGAGCAGGCACCGGGGAGCTGTTTTTT. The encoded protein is CASSEFLAGAGTGELFF.

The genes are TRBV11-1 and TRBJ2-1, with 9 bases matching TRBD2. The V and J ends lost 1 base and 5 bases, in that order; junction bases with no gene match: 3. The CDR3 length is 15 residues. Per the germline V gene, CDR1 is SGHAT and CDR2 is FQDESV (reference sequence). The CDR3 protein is CASSLGLAADNEQFF. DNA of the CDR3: TGTGCCAGCAGCTTAGGACTAGCGGCCGACAATGAGCAGTTCTTC.

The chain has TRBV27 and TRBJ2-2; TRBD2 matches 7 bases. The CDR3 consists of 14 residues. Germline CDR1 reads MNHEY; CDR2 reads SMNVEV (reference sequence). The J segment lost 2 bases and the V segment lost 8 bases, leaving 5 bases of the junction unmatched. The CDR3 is CASGRGINTGELFF. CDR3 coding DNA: TGTGCCAGCGGGCGGGGGATCAACACCGGGGAGCTGTTTTTT.

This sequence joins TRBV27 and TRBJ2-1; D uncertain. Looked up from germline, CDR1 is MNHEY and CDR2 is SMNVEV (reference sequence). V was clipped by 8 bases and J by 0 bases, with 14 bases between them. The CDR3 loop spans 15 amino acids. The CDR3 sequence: CASSGRPGSYNEQFF. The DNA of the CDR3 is TGTGCCAGCTCCGGACGGCCAGGCTCCTACAATGAGCAGTTCTTC.

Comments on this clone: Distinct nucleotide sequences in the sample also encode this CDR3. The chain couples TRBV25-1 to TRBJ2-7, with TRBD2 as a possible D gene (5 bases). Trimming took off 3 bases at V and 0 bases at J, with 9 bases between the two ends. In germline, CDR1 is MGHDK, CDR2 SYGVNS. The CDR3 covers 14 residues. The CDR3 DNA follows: TGTGCCAGCAGTGAGGCGGGTAGCTCCTACGAGCAGTACTTC. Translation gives CASSEAGSSYEQYF.

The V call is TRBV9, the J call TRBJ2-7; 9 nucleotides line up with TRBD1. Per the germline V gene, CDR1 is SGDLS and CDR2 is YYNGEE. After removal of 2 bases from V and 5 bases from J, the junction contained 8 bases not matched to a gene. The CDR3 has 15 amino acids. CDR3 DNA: TGTGCCAGCAGCGTTTACAGGGACAGGGTCCACGAGCAGTACTTC. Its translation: CASSVYRDRVHEQYF.

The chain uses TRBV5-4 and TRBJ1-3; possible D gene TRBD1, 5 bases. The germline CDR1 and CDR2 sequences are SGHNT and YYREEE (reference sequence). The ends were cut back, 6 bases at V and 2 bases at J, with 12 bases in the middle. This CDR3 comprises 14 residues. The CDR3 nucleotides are TGTGCCAGCACCCTGAGGGGTACTGGAAACACCATATATTTT. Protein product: CASTLRGTGNTIYF.

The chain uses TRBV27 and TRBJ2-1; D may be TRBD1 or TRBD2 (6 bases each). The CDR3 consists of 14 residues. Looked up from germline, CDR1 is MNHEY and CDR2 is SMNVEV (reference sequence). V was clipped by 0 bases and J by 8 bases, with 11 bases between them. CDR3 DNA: TGTGCCAGCAGTTTATCAGGGGGGCGGCATGAGCAGTTCTTC. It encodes CASSLSGGRHEQFF.

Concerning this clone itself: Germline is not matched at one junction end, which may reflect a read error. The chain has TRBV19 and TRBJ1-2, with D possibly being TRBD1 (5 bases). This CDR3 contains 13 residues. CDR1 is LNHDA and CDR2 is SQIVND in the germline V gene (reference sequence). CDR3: CASTLGRAYGYTF. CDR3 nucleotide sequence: TGTGCTAGTACACTGGGACGAGCCTATGGCTACACCTTC. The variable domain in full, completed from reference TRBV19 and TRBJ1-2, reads DGGITQSPKYLFRKEGQNVTLSCEQNLNHDAMYWYRQDPGQGLRLIYYSQIVNDFQKGDIAEGYSVSREKKESFPLTVTSAQKNPTAFYLCASTLGRAYGYTFGSGTRLTVV.

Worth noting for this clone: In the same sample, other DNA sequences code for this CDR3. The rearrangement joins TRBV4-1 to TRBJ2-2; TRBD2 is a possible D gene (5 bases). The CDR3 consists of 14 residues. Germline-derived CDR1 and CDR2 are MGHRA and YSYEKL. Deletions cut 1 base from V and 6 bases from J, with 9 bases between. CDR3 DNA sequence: TGCGCCAGCAGCCAAGTTGGAGGCCCCGGGGAGCTGTTTTTT. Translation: CASSQVGGPGELFF.

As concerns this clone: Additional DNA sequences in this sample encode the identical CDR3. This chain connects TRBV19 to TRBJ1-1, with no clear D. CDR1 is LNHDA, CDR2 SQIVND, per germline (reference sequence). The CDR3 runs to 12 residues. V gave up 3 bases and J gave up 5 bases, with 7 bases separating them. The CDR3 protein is CASSMGGTEAFF. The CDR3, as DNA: TGTGCCAGTAGTATGGGTGGAACTGAAGCTTTCTTT.

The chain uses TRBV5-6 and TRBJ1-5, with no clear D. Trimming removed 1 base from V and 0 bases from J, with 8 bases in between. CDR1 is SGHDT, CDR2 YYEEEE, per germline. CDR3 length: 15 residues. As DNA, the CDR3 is TGTGCCAGCAGCTTGTCGGGTTATAGCAATCAGCCCCAGCATTTT. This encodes CASSLSGYSNQPQHF.

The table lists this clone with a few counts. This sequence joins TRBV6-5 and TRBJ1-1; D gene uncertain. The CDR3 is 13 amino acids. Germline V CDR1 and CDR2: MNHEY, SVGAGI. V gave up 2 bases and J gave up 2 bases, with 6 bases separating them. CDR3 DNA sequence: TGTGCCAGCAGTTACATGGAAAACACTGAAGCTTTCTTT. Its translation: CASSYMENTEAFF.

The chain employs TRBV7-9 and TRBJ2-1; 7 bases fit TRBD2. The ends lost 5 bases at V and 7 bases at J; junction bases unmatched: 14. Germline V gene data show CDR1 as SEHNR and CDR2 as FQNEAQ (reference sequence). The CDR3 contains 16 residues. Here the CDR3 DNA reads TGTGCCAGCAGCCGAAGGGACTACCTGGGGGGGAATGAGCAGTTCTTC. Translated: CASSRRDYLGGNEQFF.

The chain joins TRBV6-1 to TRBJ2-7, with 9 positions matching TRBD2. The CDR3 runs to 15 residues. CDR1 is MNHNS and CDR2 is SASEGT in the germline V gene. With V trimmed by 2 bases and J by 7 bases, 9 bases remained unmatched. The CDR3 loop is CASSEIGGRAGEQYF. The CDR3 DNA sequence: TGTGCCAGCAGTGAAATTGGCGGGAGGGCCGGAGAGCAGTACTTC.

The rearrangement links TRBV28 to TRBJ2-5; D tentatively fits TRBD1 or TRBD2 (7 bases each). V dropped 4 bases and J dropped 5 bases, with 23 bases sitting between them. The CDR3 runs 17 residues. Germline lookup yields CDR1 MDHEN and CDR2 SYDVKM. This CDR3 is CASSSYSQGGAHETQYF. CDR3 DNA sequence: TGTGCCAGCAGTTCCTACTCCCAGGGGGGGGCTCACGAGACCCAGTACTTC.

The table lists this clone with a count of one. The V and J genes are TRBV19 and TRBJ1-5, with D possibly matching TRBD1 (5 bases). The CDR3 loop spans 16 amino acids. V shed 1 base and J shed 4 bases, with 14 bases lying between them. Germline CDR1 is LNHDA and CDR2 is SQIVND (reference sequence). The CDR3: CASSIVARERNQPQHF. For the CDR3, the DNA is TGTGCCAGTAGTATAGTTGCCAGGGAGAGAAATCAGCCCCAGCATTTT.

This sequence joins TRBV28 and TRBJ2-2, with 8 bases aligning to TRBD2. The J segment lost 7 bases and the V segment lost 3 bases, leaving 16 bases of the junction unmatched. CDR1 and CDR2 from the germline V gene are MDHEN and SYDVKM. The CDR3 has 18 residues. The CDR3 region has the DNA TGTGCCAGCAGTTTTTGGGACGTTGGGGCTAGCGGGCTCGGGGAGCTGTTTTTT. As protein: CASSFWDVGASGLGELFF. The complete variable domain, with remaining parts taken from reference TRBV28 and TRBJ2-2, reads DVKVTQSSRYLVKRTGEKVFLECVQDMDHENMFWYRQDPGLGLRLIYFSYDVKMKEKGDIPEGYSVSREKKERFSLILESASTNQTSMYLCASSFWDVGASGLGELFFGEGSRLTVL.

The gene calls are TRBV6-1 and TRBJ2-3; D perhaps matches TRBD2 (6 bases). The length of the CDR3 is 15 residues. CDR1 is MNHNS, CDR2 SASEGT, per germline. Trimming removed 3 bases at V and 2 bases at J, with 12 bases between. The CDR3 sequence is CASSEEGRFTDTQYF. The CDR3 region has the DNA TGTGCCAGCAGTGAGGAGGGACGGTTCACAGATACGCAGTATTTT.

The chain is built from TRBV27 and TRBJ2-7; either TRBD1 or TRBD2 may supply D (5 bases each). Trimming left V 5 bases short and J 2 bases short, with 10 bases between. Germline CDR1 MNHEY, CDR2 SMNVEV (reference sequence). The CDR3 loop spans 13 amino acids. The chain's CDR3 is CASSMGRAYEQYF. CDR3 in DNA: TGTGCCAGCAGTATGGGACGTGCCTACGAGCAGTACTTC.

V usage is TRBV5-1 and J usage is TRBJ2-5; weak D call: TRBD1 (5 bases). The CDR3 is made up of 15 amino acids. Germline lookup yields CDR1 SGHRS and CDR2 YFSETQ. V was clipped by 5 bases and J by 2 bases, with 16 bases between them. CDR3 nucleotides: TGCGCCAGCAGTATCAGGGTTTTGGGGCAAGAGACCCAGTACTTC. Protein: CASSIRVLGQETQYF.

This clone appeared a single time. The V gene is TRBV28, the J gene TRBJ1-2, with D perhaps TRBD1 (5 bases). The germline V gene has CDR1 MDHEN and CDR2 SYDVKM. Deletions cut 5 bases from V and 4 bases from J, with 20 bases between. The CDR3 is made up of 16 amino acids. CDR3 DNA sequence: TGTGCCAGCAGTGGGACCATCGGGGGAATTGGCTATGGCTACACCTTC. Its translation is CASSGTIGGIGYGYTF.

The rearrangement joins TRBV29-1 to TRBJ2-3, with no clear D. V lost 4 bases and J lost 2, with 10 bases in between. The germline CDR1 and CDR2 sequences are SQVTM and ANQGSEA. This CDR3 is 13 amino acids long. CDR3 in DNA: TGCAGCGTTGTAGACGTTCTCACAGATACGCAGTATTTT. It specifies CSVVDVLTDTQYF.